The 8 T cell receptor beta chains below were found in one sample sequenced in a study of naive and memory T cell subsets. The study, taken as a whole, reports: Naive repertoires, especially CD8, held a few larger clonotypes, possibly memory cells re-expressing CD45RA.

The beta constant-region primer was an equimolar mix of two oligonucleotides covering TRBC1 and TRBC2. Ligated cDNA was amplified by four rounds of PCR with nested alpha and beta constant-region primers and SP2. TCRdb analysed the UMI-ligation and nested PCR reads with MiXCR anew, one entry per CDR3 protein. The data contain more than 120,000 distinct CDR3 sequences, approximately 21% of them singletons. Antigens of these TCRs are unknown. Sequencing input: naive CD8+ T cells from blood. The receptor set was obtained from a human donor in good health.

The chain has TRBV12-3 or TRBV12-4 and TRBJ2-5, with a possible D match to TRBD1 (5 bases). The V gene lost 6 bases and the J gene lost 9 bases, with 11 bases spanning the gap. The CDR3 is made up of 11 amino acids. The CDR3 protein is CASRAGSAQYF. DNA for the CDR3: TGTGCCAGCAGAGCAGGGTCGGCCCAGTACTTC.

In this sample, this clonotype turned up a few times. The V and J genes are TRBV4-3 and TRBJ2-3; 8 bases fit TRBD2. The CDR3 is made up of 16 amino acids. The junction had 7 bases not matched to a gene; V was cut back by 0 bases and J by 5 bases. CDR1 and CDR2 (germline): LGHNA, YSLEER. CDR3 sequence reads: CASSQDGGDDLDTQYF. The DNA of the CDR3 is TGCGCCAGCAGCCAAGACGGGGGGGACGATCTAGATACGCAGTATTTT.

This clonotype turned up a few times. The DNA for the CDR3 is TGTGCCAGTGCTGGGGCCGGGAGAAATTATCCTTACAATGAGCAGTTCTTC. Its translation is CASAGAGRNYPYNEQFF. V usage is TRBV7-9 and J usage is TRBJ2-1; D perhaps matches TRBD2 (6 bases). V gave up 9 bases and J gave up 4 bases, with 25 bases separating them. The CDR3 runs to 17 residues. Per germline, CDR1 SEHNR and CDR2 FQNEAQ (reference sequence).

The CDR3 reads CASSLSGTSSEQYF. The DNA of the CDR3 is TGTGCCAGCAGTCTCTCCGGGACAAGCAGCGAGCAGTACTTC. The V and J genes are TRBV2 and TRBJ2-7; a possible D gene is TRBD1 (6 bases). This CDR3 comprises 14 residues. Trimming cost V 5 bases and J 6 bases, with 17 bases left between them. The germline V gene has CDR1 SNHLY and CDR2 FYNNEI.

In its sample, this clonotype was seen a few times. The rearrangement links TRBV7-8 to TRBJ2-3; no definite D call. Germline V gene sequence: CDR1 SGHVS, CDR2 FQNEAQ. Trimming removed 2 bases from V and 2 bases from J, with 14 bases in between. This CDR3 has 16 residues. The CDR3 DNA follows: TGTGCCAGCAGCTTATCTCGTGTGCTAAACACAGATACGCAGTATTTT. Amino acids: CASSLSRVLNTDTQYF.

This sequence joins TRBV7-2 and TRBJ2-1; D not certain. The V end was cut by 0 bases, the J end by 8 bases, with 8 bases between. The germline V gene encodes CDR1 SGHTA and CDR2 FQGNSA. The CDR3 contains 13 residues. The chain's CDR3 is CASSLAPGDEQFF. The CDR3 DNA reads TGTGCCAGCAGCTTAGCCCCAGGAGATGAGCAGTTCTTC.

This clonotype has a handful of counts. The chain combines TRBV12-3 or TRBV12-4 with TRBJ2-1; 12 bases are a match to TRBD2. This CDR3 has 16 amino acids. J gave up 5 bases and V 2 bases, and 4 bases lay outside the gene matches. CDR3 DNA sequence: TGTGCCAGCAGTTTAAGGTCTAGCGGGAGGGACAATGAGCAGTTCTTC. It yields the protein CASSLRSSGRDNEQFF.

The table lists this clonotype with many counts. The J gene is TRBJ1-1, the V gene TRBV28; D is unresolved. V lost 6 bases, J lost 0 bases, and 14 bases lay in between. Germline V gene data show CDR1 as MDHEN and CDR2 as SYDVKM. The CDR3 runs 15 residues. The CDR3 nucleotides are TGTGCCAGCAGGACCGGCCTCAGGTTGAACACTGAAGCTTTCTTT. Its translation: CASRTGLRLNTEAFF.